A single sample gave rise to the 32 T cell receptor beta chains below, sequenced in a study of T cell responses to AZD1222 COVID-19 vaccine (dated by TCRdb to the early 2020s). The time point label on this specimen signifies: baseline before first vaccination. Library preparation used the immunoSEQ multiplex PCR assay. TCRdb took this table from immuneACCESS and kept in-frame rearrangements with V and J called. Such tables lack part of the clones; where checked against another copy, unresolved V genes explain under half of the gap, and the rest is unexplained. The sample table records under 200,000 clones; 90% to 95% of these occur just once. Approximately 0.64% of the sample is taken by the ten largest. This sample comprised peripheral blood, obtained on day 0 of AZD1222 vaccination. The receptor set was obtained from an adult in good health.

This chain connects TRBV11-2 to TRBJ2-1; D perhaps matches TRBD1 (6 bases). Between the trimmed V and J ends, which lost 5 bases and 0 bases, there was a span of 8 bases. The CDR3 length is 14 residues. Per the germline V gene, CDR1 is SGHAT and CDR2 is FQNNGV. The CDR3 region is CASSQGGSYNEQFF. The CDR3 DNA reads TGTGCCAGCAGCCAAGGGGGCTCCTACAATGAGCAGTTCTTC.

V gene TRBV28 combines with J gene TRBJ2-5, with D unclear. The CDR3 has 12 residues. Per germline, CDR1 MDHEN and CDR2 SYDVKM. Trimming stripped 5 bases from V and 5 bases from J, with 9 bases between. The DNA of the CDR3 is TGTGCCAGCAGTCTCCTCAGTGAGACCCAGTACTTC. Its protein product is CASSLLSETQYF.

The chain links TRBV19 to TRBJ2-1; 9 bases map to TRBD2. Looked up from germline, CDR1 is LNHDA and CDR2 is SQIVND (reference sequence). V lost 7 bases and J lost 9; bases outside the gene matches: 13. This CDR3 is 15 amino acids long. Here the CDR3 DNA reads TGTGCCAGTACGGACGGCGGGAGGGAAAAGGGTGAGCAGTTCTTC. It yields the protein CASTDGGREKGEQFF.

V gene TRBV7-9 combines with J gene TRBJ2-5; no definite D call. The CDR3 is made up of 14 amino acids. The V end was cut by 5 bases, the J end by 1 base, with 11 bases between. Germline values: CDR1 SEHNR, CDR2 FQNEAQ (reference sequence). The CDR3, as DNA: TGTGCCAGCAGCCCAGAATGGTTCCAAGAGACCCAGTACTTC. Its protein is CASSPEWFQETQYF. The variable domain in full, with the rest retrieved from reference TRBV7-9 and TRBJ2-5, is DTGVSQNPRHKITKRGQNVTFRCDPISEHNRLYWYRQTLGQGPEFLTYFQNEAQLEKSRLLSDRFSAERPKGSFSTLEIQRTEQGDSAMYLCASSPEWFQETQYFGPGTRLLVL.

The J gene is TRBJ2-1, the V gene TRBV5-1; D gene uncertain. The V end was cut by 3 bases, the J end by 5 bases, with 6 bases between. Looked up from germline, CDR1 is SGHRS and CDR2 is YFSETQ. CDR3 length equals 12 residues. CDR3 in DNA: TGCGCCAGCAGCTACGCGAACAATGAGCAGTTCTTC. Its translation: CASSYANNEQFF.

V and J are TRBV15 and TRBJ2-3; tentatively, D is TRBD2 (6 bases). The CDR3 covers 15 residues. The germline V gene has CDR1 LNHNV and CDR2 YYDKDF (reference sequence). V was pared by 4 bases and J by 3 bases, with 14 bases between. Here the CDR3 DNA reads TGTGCCACCAGCAAGGCTAGCGCGAGGACAGATACGCAGTATTTT. Protein sequence: CATSKASARTDTQYF.

The chain is built from TRBV7-2 and TRBJ1-4, with a tentative D call TRBD1 (5 bases). V was pared by 3 bases and J by 8 bases, with 10 bases between. Germline values: CDR1 SGHTA, CDR2 FQGNSA. The CDR3 totals 13 residues. The CDR3 DNA is TGTGCCAGCAGCTTCCCAGGGACCGAAAAACTGTTTTTT. Its protein product is CASSFPGTEKLFF.

The chain couples TRBV28 to TRBJ1-3; TRBD1 might be the D (5 bases). The germline CDR1 and CDR2 sequences are MDHEN and SYDVKM. Trimming removed 8 bases from V and 0 bases from J, with 11 bases in between. This CDR3 spans 14 amino acids. In nucleotides, the CDR3 is TGTGCCAGCCAACGGGGGGGCTCTGGAAACACCATATATTTT. It is translated as CASQRGGSGNTIYF.

The chain uses TRBV30 and TRBJ1-6; D remains ambiguous. This CDR3 spans 15 amino acids. Germline V lookup: CDR1 GTSNPN, CDR2 SVGIG (reference sequence). V was shortened by 0 bases and J by 0 bases, with 6 bases between the two germline ends. CDR3 nucleotide sequence: TGTGCCTGGAGTGTCTTTTTCTCCTATAATTCACCCCTCCACTTT. It translates to CAWSVFFSYNSPLHF.

This rearrangement joins TRBV6-5 to TRBJ2-7; D is perhaps TRBD1 or TRBD2 (5 bases each). The CDR3 covers 13 residues. The V gene's germline CDR1 is MNHEY and CDR2 SVGAGI. V lost 8 bases and J 7 bases, leaving 18 bases between the germline ends. The CDR3 sequence is CASGDAFWWEQYF. CDR3 bases: TGTGCCAGCGGGGACGCCTTTTGGTGGGAGCAGTACTTC.

V and J are TRBV29-1 and TRBJ2-5; no reliable D call. The CDR3 runs 13 residues. CDR1 SQVTM and CDR2 ANQGSEA come from the germline V gene. V lost 5 bases, J lost 3 bases, and 13 bases lay in between. This CDR3 is CSVRGPREETQYF. DNA for the CDR3: TGCAGCGTTCGCGGCCCAAGGGAAGAGACCCAGTACTTC.

This chain joins TRBV29-1 and TRBJ1-1, with D perhaps matching TRBD1 (5 bases). Per the germline V gene, CDR1 is SQVTM and CDR2 is ANQGSEA. The CDR3 consists of 9 residues. The CDR3 sequence: CTSGGEAFF. CDR3 DNA sequence: TGCACCTCGGGGGGTGAAGCTTTCTTT.

This chain links TRBV5-1 with TRBJ2-3; no clear D gene. The CDR3 loop spans 15 amino acids. Trimming shortened V by 4 bases and J by 0 bases, and 12 bases separated the two germline ends. Germline CDR1 SGHRS, CDR2 YFSETQ. This chain's CDR3 is CASSPAETSTDTQYF. The CDR3 region has the DNA TGCGCCAGCAGCCCGGCAGAAACTAGCACAGATACGCAGTATTTT.

This chain links TRBV28 with TRBJ2-7; 7 bases line up with TRBD1. V dropped 5 bases and J dropped 3; count of bases not matched to a gene: 4. Germline V gives CDR1 MDHEN, CDR2 SYDVKM. The length of the CDR3 is 13 residues. In DNA form, the CDR3 reads TGTGCCAGCAGTCCAGGGGACAGCTACGAGCAGTACTTC. This encodes CASSPGDSYEQYF.

Worth noting for this clone: Germline and junction disagree at one end, which may indicate a read error. The J gene is TRBJ2-4, the V gene TRBV2; 11 nucleotides match TRBD1. CDR3 length: 12 amino acids. CDR1 is SNHLY, CDR2 FYNNEI, per germline. CDR3 bases: TGTGCCAGCAGCCCTGGGACAGGGGGTAGTGACTTC. Translation: CASSPGTGGSDF.

The V gene is TRBV7-9, the J gene TRBJ2-7; 8 nucleotides match TRBD2. This CDR3 is built from 16 residues. Germline values: CDR1 SEHNR, CDR2 FQNEAQ (reference sequence). V lost 5 bases to trimming and J lost 4 bases; unmatched junction nucleotides: 13. The CDR3 loop reads CASSLRPSGPIYEQYF. CDR3 sequence (DNA): TGTGCCAGCAGCCTTAGACCTAGCGGGCCTATTTACGAGCAGTACTTC.

This chain joins TRBV28 and TRBJ1-6, with D uncertain. The CDR3 is made up of 13 amino acids. The germline V and J ends were trimmed by 8 bases and 3 bases, with 8 bases remaining between them. From germline, CDR1 is MDHEN and CDR2 SYDVKM. The CDR3 nucleotides read TGTGCCAGCGGATCGGTCTATAATTCACCCCTCCACTTT. It specifies CASGSVYNSPLHF.

This chain links TRBV27 with TRBJ2-3; 7 nucleotides align to TRBD2. The CDR3 loop spans 14 amino acids. V trimming: 5 bases; J trimming: 6 bases; junction bases outside the gene matches: 8. Germline V gene sequence: CDR1 MNHEY, CDR2 SMNVEV (reference sequence). CDR3 sequence reads: CASSLREGPDTQYF. CDR3 nucleotide sequence: TGTGCCAGCAGTCTCAGGGAGGGCCCGGATACGCAGTATTTT.

The chain has TRBV15 and TRBJ1-5, with unresolved D. Germline assignment: CDR1 LNHNV and CDR2 YYDKDF (reference sequence). V dropped 1 base and J dropped 5 bases, with 9 bases sitting between them. The CDR3 runs 14 residues. The CDR3 coding sequence is TGTGCCACCAGCAGAGGGGTGGAGGATCAGCCCCAGCATTTT. Amino acids: CATSRGVEDQPQHF.

The chain employs TRBV27 and TRBJ2-5; a possible D gene is TRBD1 (6 bases). CDR3 length equals 15 residues. The V gene lost 5 bases and the J gene lost 1 base, with 14 bases spanning the gap. Germline V gene lookup returns CDR1 MNHEY and CDR2 SMNVEV (reference sequence). The CDR3 is CASSPSPRGQETQYF. The CDR3 DNA is TGTGCCAGCAGTCCCAGTCCCAGGGGCCAAGAGACCCAGTACTTC.

The chain carries TRBV3-1 (or the pseudogene TRBV3-2) and TRBJ1-1; D perhaps matches TRBD1 (5 bases). The germline V gene encodes CDR1 LGHDT and CDR2 YNNKEL (reference sequence). V shed 5 bases and J shed 6 bases, with 16 bases lying between them. The CDR3 is made up of 14 amino acids. CDR3: CASSTPQGWAEAFF. The CDR3 DNA sequence: TGTGCCAGCAGCACCCCCCAGGGATGGGCTGAAGCTTTCTTT.

V is TRBV2 and J is TRBJ2-7, with D unclear. Deletions cut 6 bases from V and 0 bases from J, with 12 bases between. Germline CDR1 is SNHLY and CDR2 is FYNNEI. The CDR3 sequence is 14 residues long. CDR3: CASSKERDSYEQYF. As DNA, the CDR3 is TGTGCCAGCAGCAAGGAAAGGGACTCCTACGAGCAGTACTTC.

The chain recombines TRBV19 with TRBJ2-1, with D tentatively TRBD1 (5 bases). Trimming removed 7 bases from V and 0 bases from J, with 13 bases in between. The length of the CDR3 is 15 residues. Germline V gene lookup returns CDR1 LNHDA and CDR2 SQIVND (reference sequence). In nucleotides, the CDR3 is TGTGCCAGTACCATGGGGCTTTCCTCCTACAATGAGCAGTTCTTC. It yields the protein CASTMGLSSYNEQFF.

In its sample, this clone was seen a few times. The chain combines TRBV10-2 with TRBJ1-2; D is ambiguous. The CDR3 sequence is 14 residues long. The ends were cut back, 1 base at V and 6 bases at J, with 12 bases in the middle. Germline values: CDR1 WSHSY, CDR2 SAAADI. Written as DNA, the CDR3 is TGCGCCAGCAGTGAGTGGTCGGCCTCGAATGGCTACACCTTC. This codes for CASSEWSASNGYTF.

The chain couples TRBV6-5 to TRBJ2-6, with D possibly being TRBD1 or TRBD2 (7 bases each). The CDR3 contains 15 residues. From germline, CDR1 is MNHEY and CDR2 SVGAGI. V shed 7 bases and J shed 1 base, with 11 bases lying between them. The CDR3: CASTQGGSGANVLTF. CDR3 sequence (DNA): TGTGCCAGCACCCAGGGGGGGTCTGGGGCCAACGTCCTGACTTTC.

This clone was counted once. This rearrangement joins TRBV18 to TRBJ1-5; 8 bases are shared with TRBD1. The CDR3 has 15 residues. Germline V CDR1 and CDR2: KGHSH, LQKENI. After removal of 6 bases from V and 10 bases from J, the junction contained 14 bases not matched to a gene. The CDR3 DNA sequence: TGTGCCAGCTCCCTAACGCAGGGGGCGGCCATCCCCCAGCATTTT. This sequence encodes CASSLTQGAAIPQHF. Complete variable domain (other parts from reference TRBV18 and TRBJ1-5): NAGVMQNPRHLVRRRGQEARLRCSPMKGHSHVYWYRQLPEEGLKFMVYLQKENIIDESGMPKERFSAEFPKEGPSILRIQQVVRGDSAAYFCASSLTQGAAIPQHFGDGTRLSIL.

The genes are TRBV10-3 and TRBJ1-3; D not certain. Trimming took off 7 bases at V and 0 bases at J, with 10 bases between the two ends. The CDR3 is 14 residues long. Germline V gives CDR1 ENHRY, CDR2 SYGVKD. CDR3: CAITRGVSGNTIYF. The CDR3 DNA is TGTGCCATCACCCGTGGGGTCTCTGGAAACACCATATATTTT.

The chain combines TRBV27 with TRBJ2-1; 8 nucleotides match TRBD2. This CDR3 region has 14 residues. Germline-derived CDR1 and CDR2 are MNHEY and SMNVEV (reference sequence). Losses at the gene ends were 3 bases for V and 8 bases for J; bases not matched to a gene: 6. The DNA of the CDR3 is TGTGCCAGCAGTTTGGCCGGGAGGGCCTATGAGCAGTTCTTC. This sequence encodes CASSLAGRAYEQFF.

The chain recombines TRBV29-1 with TRBJ1-2; D remains unclear. The ends were cut back, 7 bases at V and 1 base at J, with 7 bases in the middle. The CDR3 has 11 residues. Germline assignment: CDR1 SQVTM and CDR2 ANQGSEA. The CDR3 protein is CSARDNYGYTF. The CDR3 region has the DNA TGCAGCGCGAGGGATAACTATGGCTACACCTTC.

This clone came up many times. The chain is built from TRBV6-4 and TRBJ2-1; the D gene is possibly TRBD1 (6 bases). The germline gives CDR1 MRHNA, CDR2 SNTAGT. V was cut by 2 bases and J by 8 bases, with 16 bases left in between. CDR3 size: 15 residues. CDR3 bases: TGTGCCAGCAGTGACGGGGCAGGGGCTATGGATGAGCAGTTCTTC. Amino acids: CASSDGAGAMDEQFF.

The chain is built from TRBV5-4 and TRBJ2-1; the D gene is possibly TRBD2 (6 bases). The CDR3 runs to 14 residues. Germline-derived CDR1 and CDR2 are SGHNT and YYREEE (reference sequence). Deletions cut 5 bases from V and 8 bases from J, with 17 bases between. This CDR3 reads CASSPRGVTDEQFF. The CDR3 DNA is TGTGCCAGCAGTCCTCGCGGGGTGACGGATGAGCAGTTCTTC.

This clone was seen just once. The genes are TRBV28 and TRBJ2-1; 12 bases match TRBD2. The CDR3 sequence is 15 residues long. The V gene's germline CDR1 is MDHEN and CDR2 SYDVKM. After removal of 6 bases from V and 5 bases from J, the junction contained 5 bases not matched to a gene. DNA of the CDR3: TGTGCCAGCAGCAGACTAGCGGGAGTAAACAATGAGCAGTTCTTC. Its translation: CASSRLAGVNNEQFF.